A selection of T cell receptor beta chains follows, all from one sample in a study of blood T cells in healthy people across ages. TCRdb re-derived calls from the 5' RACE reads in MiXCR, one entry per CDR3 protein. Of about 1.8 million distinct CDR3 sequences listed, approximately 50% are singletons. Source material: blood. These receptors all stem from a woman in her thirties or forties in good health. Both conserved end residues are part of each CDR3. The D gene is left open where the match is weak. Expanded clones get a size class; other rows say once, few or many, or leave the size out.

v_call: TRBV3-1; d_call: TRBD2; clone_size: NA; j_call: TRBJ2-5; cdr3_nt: TGTGCCAGCAGCCAAGAGTTCCCGCTAGCGGGGGGGCTCAGACAAGAGACCCAGTACTTC; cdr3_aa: CASSQEFPLAGGLRQETQYF
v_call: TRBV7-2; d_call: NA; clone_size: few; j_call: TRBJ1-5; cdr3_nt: TGTGCCAGCAGCTTAGCCGGGAACTTCAATCAGCCCCAGCATTTT; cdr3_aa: CASSLAGNFNQPQHF
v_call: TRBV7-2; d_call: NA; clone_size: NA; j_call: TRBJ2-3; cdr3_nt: TGTGCCAGCAGCTCAACTGGACGGGTCACAGATACGCAGTATTTT; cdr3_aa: CASSSTGRVTDTQYF
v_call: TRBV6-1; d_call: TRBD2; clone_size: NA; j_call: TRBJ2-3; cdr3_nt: TGTGCCGGCAGTTACGCCTTCACTAGCGGGGGGGACACAGATACGCAGTATTTT; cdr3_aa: CAGSYAFTSGGDTDTQYF
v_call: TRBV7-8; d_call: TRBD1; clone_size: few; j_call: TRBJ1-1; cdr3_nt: TGTGCCCGCAGTCTCGGGACAGGGGCTTTCTTT; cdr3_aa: CARSLGTGAFF
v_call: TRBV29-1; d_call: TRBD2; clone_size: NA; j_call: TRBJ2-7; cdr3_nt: TGCAGCGTTGGGTGGTCTAGCGGGGGGATGACCTACGAGCAGTACTTC; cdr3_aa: CSVGWSSGGMTYEQYF
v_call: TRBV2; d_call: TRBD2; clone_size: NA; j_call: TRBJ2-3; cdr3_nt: TGTGCCAGCAGTGAAGAGCGGGGGAGCACAGATACGCAGTATTTT; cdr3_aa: CASSEERGSTDTQYF
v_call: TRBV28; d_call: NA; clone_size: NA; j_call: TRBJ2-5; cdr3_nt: TGTGCCAGCAGACGAACGGCAGGGGTTCGAGAGACCCAGTACTTC; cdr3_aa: CASRRTAGVRETQYF
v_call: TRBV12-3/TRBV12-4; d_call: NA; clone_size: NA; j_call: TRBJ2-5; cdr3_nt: TGTGCCAGCGACGAGGGGGGGGGAGAGACCCAGTACTTC; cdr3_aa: CASDEGGGETQYF
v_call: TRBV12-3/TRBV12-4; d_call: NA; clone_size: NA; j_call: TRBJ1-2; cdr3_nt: TGTGCCGGTTCGGGGTCTTCAGGAGATGGCTACACCTTC; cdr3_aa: CAGSGSSGDGYTF
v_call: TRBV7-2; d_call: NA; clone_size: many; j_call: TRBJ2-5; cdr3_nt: TGTGCCAGCAGCTTAGCCGGGACAAAAGAGACCCAGTACTTC; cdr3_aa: CASSLAGTKETQYF
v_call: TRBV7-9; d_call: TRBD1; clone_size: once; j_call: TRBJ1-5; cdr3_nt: TGTGCCAGCAGCTTAGGGGACAGGGGGCGCCAACAGCCCCAGCATTTT; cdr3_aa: CASSLGDRGRQQPQHF
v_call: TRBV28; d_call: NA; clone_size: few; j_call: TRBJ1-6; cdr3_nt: TGTGCCAGCACCCCGGACCCCACCTCCTATAATTCACCCCTCCACTTT; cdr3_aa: CASTPDPTSYNSPLHF
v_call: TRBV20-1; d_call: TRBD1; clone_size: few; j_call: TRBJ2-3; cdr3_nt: TGCAGTGCTAGAGCCTGGACAGGCGGGTCTTTCTATACGCAGTATTTT; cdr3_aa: CSARAWTGGSFYTQYF
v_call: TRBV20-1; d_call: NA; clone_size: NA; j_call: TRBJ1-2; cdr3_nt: TGCAGTGCTAGAGACCAAACCGGAATGAACTATGGCTACACCTTC; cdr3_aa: CSARDQTGMNYGYTF
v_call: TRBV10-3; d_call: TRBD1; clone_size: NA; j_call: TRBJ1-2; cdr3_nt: TGTGCCATCAGTGACCCCGGACAGGGGCGGGGGAACTATGGCTACACCTTC; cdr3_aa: CAISDPGQGRGNYGYTF
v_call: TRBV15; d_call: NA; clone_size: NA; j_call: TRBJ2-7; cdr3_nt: TGTGCCACCAGCAGGGACATTGTTGCCTCCGAGCAGTACTTC; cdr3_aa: CATSRDIVASEQYF
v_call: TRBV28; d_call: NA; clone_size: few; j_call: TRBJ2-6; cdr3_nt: TGTGCCAGCGGGCGGTCGGGCGTGAACGTCCTGACTTTC; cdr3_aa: CASGRSGVNVLTF
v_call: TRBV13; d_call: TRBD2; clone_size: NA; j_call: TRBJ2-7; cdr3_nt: TGTGCCAGCAGCTTATTAACGGGGGGATCGTACGGGCAGTACTTC; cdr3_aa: CASSLLTGGSYGQYF
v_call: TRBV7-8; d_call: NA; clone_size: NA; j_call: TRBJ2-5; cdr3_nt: TGTGCCAGCAGCTTAAAGCCAGGGCCGAGGCACCAAGAGACCCAGTACTTC; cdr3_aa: CASSLKPGPRHQETQYF
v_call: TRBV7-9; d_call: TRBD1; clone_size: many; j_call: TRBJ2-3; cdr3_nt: TGTGCCAGCAGCTTAGCTACAGGGGCATCCACAGATACGCAGTATTTT; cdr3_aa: CASSLATGASTDTQYF
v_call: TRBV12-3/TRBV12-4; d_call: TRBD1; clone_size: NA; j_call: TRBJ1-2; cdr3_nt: TGTGCCAGCAGTTTAAAGGGACAGGGCTTTGGCTACACCTTC; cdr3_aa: CASSLKGQGFGYTF
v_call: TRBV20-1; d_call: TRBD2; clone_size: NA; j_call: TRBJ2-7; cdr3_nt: TGCAGTGCTAGAGGGGGACTAGCGGGGGGCCACGAGCAGTACTTC; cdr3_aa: CSARGGLAGGHEQYF
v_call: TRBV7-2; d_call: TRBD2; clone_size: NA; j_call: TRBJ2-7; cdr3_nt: TGTGCCAGCAGCTTAGTCGGGGGGGCACTTTACGAGCAGTACTTC; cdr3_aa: CASSLVGGALYEQYF
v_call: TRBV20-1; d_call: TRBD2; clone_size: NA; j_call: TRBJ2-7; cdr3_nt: TGCAGTGTGTGTCCGGGGCGGGGGACCACCTACGAGCAGTACTTC; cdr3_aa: CSVCPGRGTTYEQYF
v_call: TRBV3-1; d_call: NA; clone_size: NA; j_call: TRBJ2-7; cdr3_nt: TGTGCCAGCAGCCAATTCTCAGTGTCCTACGAGCAGTACTTC; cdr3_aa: CASSQFSVSYEQYF
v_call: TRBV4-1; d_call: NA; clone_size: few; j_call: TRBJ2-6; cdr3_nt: TGCGCCAGCAGCCAACCACCTAGCACTGGGGCCAACGTCCTGACTTTC; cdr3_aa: CASSQPPSTGANVLTF
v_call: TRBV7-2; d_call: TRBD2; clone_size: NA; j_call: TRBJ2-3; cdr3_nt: TGTGCCAGCAGAGGACCGGGACTAGATACAGATACGCAGTATTTT; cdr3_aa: CASRGPGLDTDTQYF
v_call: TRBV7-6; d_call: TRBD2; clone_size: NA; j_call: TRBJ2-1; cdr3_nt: TGTGCCAGCAGCCTGAGCGGGGTCAGCGCCAATAAGCAGTTCTTC; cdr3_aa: CASSLSGVSANKQFF
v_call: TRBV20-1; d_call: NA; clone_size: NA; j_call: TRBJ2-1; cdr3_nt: TGCAGGCCTCAACCCAGGGGGGCTTCCTACAATGAGCAGTTCTTC; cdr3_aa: CRPQPRGASYNEQFF
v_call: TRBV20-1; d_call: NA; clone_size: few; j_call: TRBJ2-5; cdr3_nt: TGCAGTGCTACACCCCAACTATCGGGGGAGACCCAGTACTTC; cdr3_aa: CSATPQLSGETQYF
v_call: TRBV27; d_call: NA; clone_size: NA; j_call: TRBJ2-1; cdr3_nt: TGTGCCAGCAGTTTTGGCAGGGGTGACAATGAGCAGTTCTTC; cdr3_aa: CASSFGRGDNEQFF
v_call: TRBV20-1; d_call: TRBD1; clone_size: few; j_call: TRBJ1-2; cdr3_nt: TGCAGTGCTAGAGATCAGGGGATCGTGACAGGGTCGGCTGGCTACACCTTC; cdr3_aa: CSARDQGIVTGSAGYTF
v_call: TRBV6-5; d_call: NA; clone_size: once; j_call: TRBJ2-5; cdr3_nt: TGTGCCAGCAGTTACGGGCAGGCCGAGTGGGAGCAGTACTTC; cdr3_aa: CASSYGQAEWEQYF
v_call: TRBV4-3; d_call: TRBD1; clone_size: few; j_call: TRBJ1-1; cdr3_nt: TGCGCCAGCAGCCGTGGACAGGGATCGCCTGAAGCTTTCTTT; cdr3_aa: CASSRGQGSPEAFF
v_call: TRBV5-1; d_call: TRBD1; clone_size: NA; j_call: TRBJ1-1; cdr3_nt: TGCGCCAGCAGCTGGGGGACAGCGAGGGGGATGAACGCTGAAGCTTTCTTT; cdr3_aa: CASSWGTARGMNAEAFF
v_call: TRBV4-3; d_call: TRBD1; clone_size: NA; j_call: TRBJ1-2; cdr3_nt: TGCGCCAGCAGCCGGAATACAGGGGTAACTGATGGCTACACCTTC; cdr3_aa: CASSRNTGVTDGYTF
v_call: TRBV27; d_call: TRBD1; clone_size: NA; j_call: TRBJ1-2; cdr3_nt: TGTGCCAGCAGTCACAGGGGGAACTATGGCTACACCTTC; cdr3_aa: CASSHRGNYGYTF
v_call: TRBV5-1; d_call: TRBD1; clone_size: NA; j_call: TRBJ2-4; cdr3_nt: TGCGCCAGCACTGGACAGGCAAACATTCAGTACTTC; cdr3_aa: CASTGQANIQYF
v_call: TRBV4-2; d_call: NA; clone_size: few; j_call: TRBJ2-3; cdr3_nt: TGTGCCAGCAGCCAAGATTGGGAGGGGACAGACACAGATACGCAGTATTTT; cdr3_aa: CASSQDWEGTDTDTQYF
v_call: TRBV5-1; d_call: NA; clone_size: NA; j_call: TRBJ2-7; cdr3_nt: TGCGCCAGCATTCGGCAGGACAATGAGCAGTACTTC; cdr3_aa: CASIRQDNEQYF
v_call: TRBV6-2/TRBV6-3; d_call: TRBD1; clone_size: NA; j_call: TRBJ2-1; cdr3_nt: TGTGCCAGCAGTCCGGGACAGGGTTCTTGGGGTGAGCAGTTCTTC; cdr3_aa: CASSPGQGSWGEQFF
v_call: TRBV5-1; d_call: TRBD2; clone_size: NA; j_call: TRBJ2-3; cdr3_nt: TGCGCCAGCAGCCTACTTTCTAGCGGGGGGTTAGATACGCAGTATTTT; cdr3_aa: CASSLLSSGGLDTQYF
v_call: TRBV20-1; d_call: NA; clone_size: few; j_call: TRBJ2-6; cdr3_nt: TGCAGTGCTAGAAACCCAGGGTCCTCTGGGGCCAACGTCCTGACTTTC; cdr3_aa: CSARNPGSSGANVLTF
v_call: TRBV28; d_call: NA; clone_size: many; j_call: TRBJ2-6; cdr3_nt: TGTGCCAGCAGTTTAGGTTCGGCTGGGGCCAACGTCCTGACTTTC; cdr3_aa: CASSLGSAGANVLTF
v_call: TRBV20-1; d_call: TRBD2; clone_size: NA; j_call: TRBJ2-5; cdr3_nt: TGCAGTGCTAGAGGGGCTCGGCTAGCGGGGGGTAATAATGAGCAGTACTTC; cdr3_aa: CSARGARLAGGNNEQYF
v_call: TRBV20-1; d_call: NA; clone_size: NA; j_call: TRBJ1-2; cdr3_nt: TGCAGTGCAACCCTCGGGGGATATGGCTACACCTTC; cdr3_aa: CSATLGGYGYTF
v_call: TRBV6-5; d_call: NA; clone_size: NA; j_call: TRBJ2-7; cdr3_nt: TGTGCCAGCAGTTACGGAGGAGGTCGATCCTACGAGCAGTACTTC; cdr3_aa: CASSYGGGRSYEQYF
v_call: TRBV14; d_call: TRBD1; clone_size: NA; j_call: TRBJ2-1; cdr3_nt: TGTGCCAGCAGCCAGCGAGACAGGGTTTATAATGAGCAGTTCTTC; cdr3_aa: CASSQRDRVYNEQFF
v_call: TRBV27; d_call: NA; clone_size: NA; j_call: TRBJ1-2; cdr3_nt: TGTGCCAGCAGTTTATCGGGGGAACAGTTTGGTGCTAACTATGGCTACACCTTC; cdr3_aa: CASSLSGEQFGANYGYTF
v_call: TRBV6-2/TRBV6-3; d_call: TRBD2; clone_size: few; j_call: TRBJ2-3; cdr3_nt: TGTGCCAGCAGTTACTCGCCGCTTACTAGCGGAACTTTACCAGATACGCAGTATTTT; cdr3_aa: CASSYSPLTSGTLPDTQYF
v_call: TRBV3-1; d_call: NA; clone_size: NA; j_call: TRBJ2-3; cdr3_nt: TGTGCCAGCAGACGTGGGGCCTATAGCACAGATACGCAGTATTTT; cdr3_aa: CASRRGAYSTDTQYF
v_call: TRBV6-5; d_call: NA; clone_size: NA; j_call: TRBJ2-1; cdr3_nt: TGTGCCAGCAGTTCCCCGAGAGAGAAGTACAATGAGCAGTTCTTC; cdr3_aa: CASSSPREKYNEQFF
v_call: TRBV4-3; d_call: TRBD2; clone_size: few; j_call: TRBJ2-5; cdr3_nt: TGCGCCAGCAGCCAAGGACTAGCGGGGGGCCTAACCCAAGAGACCCAGTACTTC; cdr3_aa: CASSQGLAGGLTQETQYF
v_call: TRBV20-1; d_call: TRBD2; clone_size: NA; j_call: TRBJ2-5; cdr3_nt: TGCAGTGCTAGACCCTCTGGCGGGGGGGTCAATGAGCAGTACTTC; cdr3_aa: CSARPSGGGVNEQYF
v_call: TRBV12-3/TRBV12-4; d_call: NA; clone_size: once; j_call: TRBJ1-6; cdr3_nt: TGTGCCAGCAGTCCCCTCGGGGGCCAGGGACTGTCACCCCTCCACTTT; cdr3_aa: CASSPLGGQGLSPLHF
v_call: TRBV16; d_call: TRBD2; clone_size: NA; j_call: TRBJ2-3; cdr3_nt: TGTGCCAGCAGCCAGCGAGCTAGCGGGGGGTCCGCAGATACGCAGTATTTT; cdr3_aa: CASSQRASGGSADTQYF
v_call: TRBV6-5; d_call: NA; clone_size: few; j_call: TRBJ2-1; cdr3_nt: TGTGCCAGCAGTTACAGGGGCTTCTCCTACAATGAGCAGTTCTTC; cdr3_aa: CASSYRGFSYNEQFF
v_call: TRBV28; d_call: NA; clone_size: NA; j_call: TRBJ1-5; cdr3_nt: TGTGCCAGCAGTTTCTGGGATGCCATGGGTCAGCCCCAGCATTTT; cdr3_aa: CASSFWDAMGQPQHF